Sequencing of this T cell receptor (beta chain) was carried out in a study of blood T cell repertoires in COVID-19. The germline V gene has CDR1 SGDLS and CDR2 YYNGEE. The V and J ends lost 1 base and 5 bases, in that order; junction bases with no gene match: 2. There are 15 residues in the CDR3. Only in-frame clones appear in the TCRdb table, and some are missing; sequencing was by immunoSEQ multiplex PCR. This table holds approximately 300,000 clones, around 82% found once. Sequencing input: peripheral blood. This TCR came from a human donor with COVID-19, enrolled during active disease. The donor label of this sample is uncertain. The chain couples TRBV9 to TRBJ1-6, with 8 nucleotides matching TRBD1. The CDR3: CASSVQGANNSPLHF. The CDR3 DNA is TGTGCCAGCAGCGTACAGGGGGCGAATAATTCACCCCTCCACTTT.